The rows below give T cell receptor beta chains drawn from one sample of a study of long-term antiretroviral therapy in people with HIV. Profiled with immunoSEQ multiplex PCR; TCRdb holds only in-frame clones, not every one. The repertoire includes some 15,000 clones, more than 65% of them detected once, and about 15% sits in the top ten. Source: unsorted PBMCs, taken around 1.3 years before starting antiretroviral therapy. Source of these receptors: a man aged 25-40 years with HIV. The CDR3 runs from the conserved cysteine through the conserved F or W. A D gene is named only where the DNA matches it firmly. Size is stated for part of the rows, as once, few or many counts, or as a class when the clone is expanded.

>.|few|TRBJ1-1|TRBV28
TGTGCCAGCAGTTTACTTCGGGGGCGCTTGGTGAACACTGAAGCTTTCTTT
CASSLLRGRLVNTEAFF
>TRBD2|once|TRBJ2-1|TRBV5-4
TGTGCCAGCAGCCCTCGACTAGCGCTCGAGGGCAATGAGCAGTTCTTC
CASSPRLALEGNEQFF
>.|.|TRBJ2-7|TRBV5-4
TGTGCCATGGGACACATCTCCTACGAGCAGTACTTC
CAMGHISYEQYF
>TRBD1|.|TRBJ2-5|TRBV18
TGTGCCAGCTCACCACAGGGACAGCAAGAGACCCAGTACTTC
CASSPQGQQETQYF
>.|.|TRBJ2-7|TRBV27
TGTGCCAGCAGGATGGTTGAGGGGATGTACGAGCAGTACTTC
CASRMVEGMYEQYF
>.|.|TRBJ1-2|TRBV5-4
TGTGCCAGCACCCCCTACACCCCGGGGACTGGTGGCTACACCTTC
CASTPYTPGTGGYTF
>.|.|TRBJ1-4|TRBV28
TGTGCCTTGGGGGACGGTAGAAATGAAAAACTGTTTTTT
CALGDGRNEKLFF
>.|.|TRBJ2-2|TRBV21-1
TGTGCCAGCGGGGGCCGGAGGGACACCGGGGAGCTGTTTTTT
CASGGRRDTGELFF
>.|.|TRBJ2-3|TRBV7-2
TGTGCCAGCAGCTTATTTGCAGATACGCAGTATTTT
CASSLFADTQYF
>.|few|TRBJ1-6|TRBV7-8
TGTGCCAGCAGCTTAGTGTTAGTGTCTAATTCACCCCTCCACTTT
CASSLVLVSNSPLHF
>TRBD2|.|TRBJ2-1|TRBV11-3
TGTGCCAGCAGCTTAGGGGCTCAGCGGGAGGATGAGCAGTTCTTC
CASSLGAQREDEQFF
>TRBD1|.|TRBJ2-1|TRBV18
TGTGCCAGCTCACCTCCGGGACAGTGGTCCTACAATGAGCAGTTCTTC
CASSPPGQWSYNEQFF
>TRBD2|.|TRBJ2-7|TRBV2
TGTGCCAGCGGGCAGCGGGAGTTCGAGCAGTACTTC
CASGQREFEQYF
>TRBD2|.|TRBJ2-3|TRBV4-3
TGCGCCAGCAGCAACGCGGTCGGGACTAGCGATTCATGGCGGTATTTT
CASSNAVGTSDSWRYF
>TRBD1|.|TRBJ2-1|TRBV10-2
TGCGCCAGCAGCCCCAGGGGAGGACAGGGGAGCAATGAGCAGTTCTTC
CASSPRGGQGSNEQFF
>.|.|TRBJ2-3|TRBV7-3
TGTGCCAGCAGCTTTACGTTCACAGATACGCAGTATTTT
CASSFTFTDTQYF
>.|.|TRBJ2-3|TRBV7-6
TGTGCCAGCAGCTGGTCGGGAAGCCCAGATACGCAGTATTTT
CASSWSGSPDTQYF
>TRBD1|.|TRBJ2-7|TRBV7-6
TGTGCCAGCAGCCCAGGGACAGCGCATAGCTCCTACGAGCAGTACTTC
CASSPGTAHSSYEQYF
>TRBD2|once|TRBJ2-3|TRBV10-3
TGTGCCATCAGTGTCCGGACTAGAAGCACAGATACGCAGTATTTT
CAISVRTRSTDTQYF
>.|.|TRBJ2-1|TRBV11-1
TGTGCCAGCAGCTTTTCCGGGTTGGATGAGCAGTTCTTC
CASSFSGLDEQFF
>.|.|TRBJ2-7|TRBV18
TGTGCCAGCTCACCGGGGAGCTCGGCGTTCGAGCAGTACTTC
CASSPGSSAFEQYF
>.|medium-sized|TRBJ1-1|TRBV11-2
TGTGCCAGCAGCCTTTGGTCGAACACTGAAGCTTTCTTT
CASSLWSNTEAFF
>.|.|TRBJ1-1|TRBV25-1
TGTGCCAGCAGTGGCCTGGTGGGGAACACTGAAGCTTTCTTT
CASSGLVGNTEAFF